These T cell receptor beta chains were read from a single sample in a study of CD8 T cells in ankylosing spondylitis. Each CDR3 protein gets one entry after TCRdb re-called the 5' RACE reads with MiXCR. The table lists 300,000 to 350,000 distinct CDR3 sequences, about a fifth of them singletons. Material for sequencing was blood, either unsorted or a sorted T cell fraction (not recorded which). The receptor set was obtained from a female donor with ankylosing spondylitis or in good health (not recorded which). The CDR3 runs from the conserved cysteine through the conserved F or W. D genes are given only for firm matches. Rows give clone size only sometimes, using once, few, many, or a class for an expanded clone.

d_gene	v_gene	j_gene	abundance	len	CDR3aa	CDR3nt
TRBD2	TRBV12-3/TRBV12-4	TRBJ2-3	many	16	CASTLRTSGSEDTQYF	TGTGCCAGCACTCTTAGGACTAGCGGGAGTGAAGATACGCAGTATTTT
NA	TRBV4-3	TRBJ2-3	few	15	CASSPQTGHADTQYF	TGCGCCAGCAGTCCACAAACAGGGCATGCAGATACGCAGTATTTT
TRBD1	TRBV25-1	TRBJ1-2	few	15	CASSRGTGGLGGYTF	TGTGCCAGCAGTCGAGGGACAGGGGGGTTGGGTGGCTACACCTTC
NA	TRBV6-5	TRBJ2-1	many	15	CASSLDFQVYNEQFF	TGTGCCAGCAGCTTAGATTTTCAGGTCTACAATGAGCAGTTCTTC
NA	TRBV20-1	TRBJ2-3	NA	15	CSASPRVGTSDTQYF	TGCAGTGCTAGCCCCCGAGTGGGTACGTCAGATACGCAGTATTTT
TRBD1	TRBV29-1	TRBJ2-2	few	16	CSVVGTGGLLTGELFF	TGCAGCGTCGTAGGGACAGGGGGGTTACTAACCGGGGAGCTGTTTTTT
TRBD1	TRBV6-1	TRBJ2-7	NA	14	CASSADRGSYEQYF	TGTGCCAGCAGTGCGGACAGGGGCTCCTACGAGCAGTACTTC
NA	TRBV28	TRBJ2-3	NA	14	CASSLLQRTDTQYF	TGTGCCAGCAGTTTATTACAGCGCACAGATACGCAGTATTTT
TRBD1	TRBV12-3/TRBV12-4	TRBJ1-1	many	13	CASTAGSGTAAFF	TGTGCCAGCACCGCCGGATCCGGGACAGCTGCTTTCTTT
NA	TRBV4-1	TRBJ2-2	NA	15	CASSQGDRNTGELFF	TGCGCCAGCAGCCAAGGGGATAGAAACACCGGGGAGCTGTTTTTT
NA	TRBV20-1	TRBJ2-3	few	15	CSARDFGTGTDTQYF	TGCAGTGCTAGAGATTTCGGGACCGGGACAGATACGCAGTATTTT
NA	TRBV29-1	TRBJ2-1	many	15	CSVGGSAAGPNEQFF	TGCAGCGTTGGGGGTTCGGCGGCGGGACCCAATGAGCAGTTCTTC
NA	TRBV7-9	TRBJ2-1	few	16	CASSGAVGGSYNEQFF	TGTGCCAGCAGCGGTGCGGTGGGCGGATCTTACAATGAGCAGTTCTTC
NA	TRBV6-1	TRBJ2-4	few	17	CASSRSRRWGDKNIQYF	TGTGCCAGCAGTCGGAGTCGAAGGTGGGGTGACAAAAACATTCAGTACTTC
NA	TRBV6-1	TRBJ1-5	NA	14	CASSRDPSNQPQHF	TGTGCCAGCAGTAGAGACCCTAGCAATCAGCCCCAGCATTTT
NA	TRBV4-2	TRBJ2-3	NA	18	CASSHFPTGAERMDTQYF	TGTGCCAGCAGCCATTTCCCCACGGGAGCGGAGAGGATGGATACGCAGTATTTT
NA	TRBV20-1	TRBJ2-1	many	12	CSARETGLWQFF	TGCAGTGCTAGAGAGACTGGACTATGGCAGTTCTTC
NA	TRBV5-1	TRBJ2-7	many	12	CASSFNNYEQYF	TGCGCCAGCAGCTTTAACAACTACGAGCAGTACTTC
NA	TRBV12-3/TRBV12-4	TRBJ2-7	NA	12	CASSSGLYEQYF	TGTGCCAGCAGTTCCGGTCTCTACGAGCAGTACTTC
NA	TRBV29-1	TRBJ2-3	NA	13	CSVRGSVTDTQYF	TGCAGCGTTCGAGGGTCGGTCACAGATACGCAGTATTTT
TRBD1	TRBV20-1	TRBJ2-3	few	15	CSADTGTASTDTQYF	TGCAGTGCTGATACCGGGACAGCTAGCACAGATACGCAGTATTTT
NA	TRBV15	TRBJ2-1	NA	13	CATSRDGGIEQFF	TGTGCCACCAGCAGAGATGGTGGGATTGAGCAGTTCTTC
NA	TRBV6-1	TRBJ2-3	NA	17	CASRRAGPPGGTDTQYF	TGTGCCAGCAGGAGGGCGGGACCACCAGGGGGCACAGATACGCAGTATTTT
TRBD2	TRBV7-8	TRBJ2-1	NA	17	CASSLVGWREGWDEQFF	TGTGCCAGCAGCTTAGTAGGGTGGCGGGAGGGGTGGGATGAGCAGTTCTTC
TRBD2	TRBV20-1	TRBJ2-3	few	14	CSAPGLAVTDTQYF	TGCAGTGCTCCGGGACTAGCGGTCACAGATACGCAGTATTTT
NA	TRBV20-1	TRBJ2-2	NA	14	CSAQGSGFNRELFF	TGCAGTGCCCAGGGGAGCGGGTTTAATAGGGAGCTGTTTTTT
NA	TRBV12-3/TRBV12-4	TRBJ1-3	NA	14	CASSWDTSGNTIYF	TGTGCCAGCAGTTGGGATACCTCTGGAAACACCATATATTTT
NA	TRBV7-6	TRBJ2-5	NA	15	CASSSIGPFVETQYF	TGTGCCAGCAGCTCCATAGGGCCCTTCGTGGAGACCCAGTACTTC
NA	TRBV15	TRBJ2-5	NA	12	CATSRTTETQYF	TGTGCCACCAGCAGAACCACTGAGACCCAGTACTTC
TRBD2	TRBV6-2/TRBV6-3	TRBJ2-1	NA	17	CASSHSRAGSSYNEQFF	TGTGCCAGCAGCCATAGTCGAGCGGGGAGTTCCTACAATGAGCAGTTCTTC
NA	TRBV12-3/TRBV12-4	TRBJ2-2	few	15	CASSLGTVRTGELFF	TGTGCCAGCAGTTTAGGGACAGTTCGCACCGGGGAGCTGTTTTTT
NA	TRBV7-2	TRBJ2-3	many	17	CASSLVGTQPGTDTQYF	TGTGCCAGCAGCTTAGTGGGGACTCAACCTGGCACAGATACGCAGTATTTT
NA	TRBV20-1	TRBJ2-5	many	12	CSPQGLGETQYF	TGCAGTCCTCAGGGGCTAGGGGAGACCCAGTACTTC
NA	TRBV28	TRBJ2-7	NA	12	CASTGPSDEQYF	TGTGCCAGCACAGGGCCTTCCGACGAGCAGTACTTC
NA	TRBV24-1	TRBJ2-2	few	14	CATREQGRTGELFF	TGTGCCACCAGAGAACAGGGTAGAACCGGGGAGCTGTTTTTT
TRBD1	TRBV4-1	TRBJ1-1	NA	15	CASSPGGGGFTEAFF	TGCGCCAGCAGCCCTGGTGGAGGGGGCTTCACTGAAGCTTTCTTT
TRBD2	TRBV15	TRBJ2-1	few	15	CATSRVAGGYNEQFF	TGTGCCACCAGCAGAGTAGCGGGAGGCTACAATGAGCAGTTCTTC
NA	TRBV7-2	TRBJ1-6	few	14	CASSEQGSDSPLHF	TGTGCCAGCAGCGAGCAGGGATCTGATTCACCCCTCCACTTT
TRBD2	TRBV6-1	TRBJ2-3	few	16	CASSPTAGVISDTQYF	TGTGCCAGCAGCCCCACGGCGGGAGTGATTTCAGATACGCAGTATTTT
NA	TRBV6-1	TRBJ2-1	NA	14	CASSELGDGYEQFF	TGTGCCAGCAGTGAATTGGGGGATGGGTATGAGCAGTTCTTC
TRBD2	TRBV5-1	TRBJ2-5	NA	14	CASSLVLAEETQYF	TGCGCCAGCAGCTTGGTTCTAGCGGAAGAGACCCAGTACTTC
TRBD2	TRBV10-3	TRBJ2-7	many	15	CAISEGSGSSYEQYF	TGTGCCATCAGTGAGGGTAGCGGGAGCTCCTACGAGCAGTACTTC
NA	TRBV7-9	TRBJ2-5	NA	13	CASSSHGVETQYF	TGTGCCAGCAGCTCCCACGGGGTCGAGACCCAGTACTTC
NA	TRBV20-1	TRBJ1-1	NA	15	CSAPLTGRPGSEAFF	TGCAGTGCGCCGCTCACCGGACGTCCCGGATCGGAAGCTTTCTTT
TRBD1	TRBV11-2	TRBJ1-1	NA	13	CASSTGAGTEAFF	TGTGCCAGCAGCACAGGGGCGGGCACTGAAGCTTTCTTT
NA	TRBV18	TRBJ2-6	NA	15	CASSPWTAGANVLTF	TGTGCCAGCTCACCCTGGACAGCTGGGGCCAACGTCCTGACTTTC
NA	TRBV18	TRBJ2-7	few	15	CASSPRFVGSDEQYF	TGTGCCAGCTCACCAAGGTTTGTGGGATCGGACGAGCAGTACTTC
NA	TRBV20-1	TRBJ1-5	NA	15	CSASGSMYSNQPQHF	TGCAGTGCTAGCGGATCCATGTATAGCAATCAGCCCCAGCATTTT
NA	TRBV10-3	TRBJ1-1	once	13	CAIRSVGNTEAFF	TGTGCCATCAGGTCTGTAGGGAACACTGAAGCTTTCTTT
TRBD2	TRBV5-1	TRBJ2-1	many	14	CATQRREGRNEQFF	TGCGCCACCCAAAGGCGGGAGGGCCGCAATGAGCAGTTCTTC
NA	TRBV20-1	TRBJ2-3	many	14	CSVLPGLITDTQYF	TGCAGTGTTCTGCCGGGACTGATCACAGATACGCAGTATTTT
NA	TRBV7-2	TRBJ2-1	NA	14	CASSFTRLNNEQFF	TGTGCCAGCAGCTTTACCCGCCTGAACAATGAGCAGTTCTTC
TRBD2	TRBV7-8	TRBJ2-2	NA	17	CASSGLGTSRATGELFF	TGTGCCAGCAGCGGACTCGGGACTAGCCGGGCCACCGGGGAGCTGTTTTTT